A selection of T cell receptor beta chains follows, all from one sample in a study of regulatory T cells in long-lasting Graves disease. TCRdb called the multiplex PCR reads again in MiXCR, with one record for every CDR3 protein. Among about 400,000 distinct CDR3 sequences listed, 15% to 20% were seen once. These data are also associated with another study on T cells in Graves' hyperthyroidism and ophthalmopathy.

Sequenced material: peripheral blood mononuclear cells (PBMCs), taken at new diagnosis, from a patient treated with antithyroid drugs. These TCRs come from a woman aged 18-29 years with Graves disease. Each CDR3 is given with its conserved first and last residue.

>12|TRBV12-3/TRBV12-4
CASTKGSQPQHF
>13|TRBV27
CASSTRLAAEAFF
>17|TRBV28
CASSPYSGGLRSYEQYF
>13|TRBV6-5
CASSYTESYEQYF
>18|TRBV4-1
CASSPYTATTSGQETQYF
>11|TRBV20-1
CSATTVYGYTF
>11|TRBV5-1
CASSLGDSFAF
>13|TRBV10-1
CASSARINYGYTF
>15|TRBV20-1
CSAGLGTVNTGELFF
>14|TRBV5-1
CASSLARTEDTQYF
>15|TRBV10-3
CAISESGQGGETQYF
>14|TRBV6-1
CASMVEGRTGELFF
>15|TRBV2
CASSPPADSGSPLHF
>15|TRBV9
CASSPREGGTDTQYF
>16|TRBV6-1
CASSRGQGGSNQPQHF
>15|TRBV12-3/TRBV12-4
CASSGAGAVDTEAFF
>12|TRBV7-9
CASSSTSGRAPF
>14|TRBV7-9
CASSPPLATNEQFF
>17|TRBV5-1
CASSLGARTAAYNEQFF
>19|TRBV6-5
CASSYPGGSRGGGTGTQYF
>12|TRBV11-2
CASSSWGTEAFF
>14|TRBV19
CASSMAGTANEQFF
>15|TRBV7-9
CASSPAGWNTGELFF
>16|TRBV4-1
CASSQEGQGAFSGYTF
>16|TRBV5-1
CASSPGTSGFYNEQFF
>15|TRBV20-1
CSAIKTGGVNYGYTF
>13|TRBV30
CAWRTGHSTEAFF
>14|TRBV20-1
CSARVPDGIYEQYF
>17|TRBV30
CAWSRDDGQGSNYGYTF
>18|TRBV20-1
CSARDLRAGTLSKNIQYF
>15|TRBV12-3/TRBV12-4
CASSRQGVSNQPQHF
>15|TRBV28
CASSVDTVIGETQYF
>15|TRBV6-4
CASSPSTGKNSPLHF
>14|TRBV27
CASSFEPRTGELFF
>14|TRBV18
CASTDRDRVGGYTF
>16|TRBV10-3
CAISVTGTGRTGELFF
>17|TRBV7-9
CASSGRTGAGGANVLTF
>12|TRBV6-1
CASSIPPREQYF
>13|TRBV7-2
CASSLELGLGIGF
>11|TRBV20-1
CSATNGETQYF